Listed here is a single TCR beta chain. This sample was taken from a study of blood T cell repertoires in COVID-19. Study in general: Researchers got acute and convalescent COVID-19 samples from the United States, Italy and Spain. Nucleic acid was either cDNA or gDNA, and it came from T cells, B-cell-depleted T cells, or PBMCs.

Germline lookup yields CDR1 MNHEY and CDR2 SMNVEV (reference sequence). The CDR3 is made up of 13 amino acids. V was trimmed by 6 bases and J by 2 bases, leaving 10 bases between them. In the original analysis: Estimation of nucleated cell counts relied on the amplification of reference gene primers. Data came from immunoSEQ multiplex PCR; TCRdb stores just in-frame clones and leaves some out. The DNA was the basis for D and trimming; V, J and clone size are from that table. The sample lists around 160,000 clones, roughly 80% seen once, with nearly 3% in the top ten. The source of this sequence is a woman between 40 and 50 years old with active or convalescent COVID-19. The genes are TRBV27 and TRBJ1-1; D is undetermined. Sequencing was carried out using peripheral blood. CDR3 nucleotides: TGTGCCAGCAGGCCATACAGCAACACTGAAGCTTTCTTT. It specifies CASRPYSNTEAFF.